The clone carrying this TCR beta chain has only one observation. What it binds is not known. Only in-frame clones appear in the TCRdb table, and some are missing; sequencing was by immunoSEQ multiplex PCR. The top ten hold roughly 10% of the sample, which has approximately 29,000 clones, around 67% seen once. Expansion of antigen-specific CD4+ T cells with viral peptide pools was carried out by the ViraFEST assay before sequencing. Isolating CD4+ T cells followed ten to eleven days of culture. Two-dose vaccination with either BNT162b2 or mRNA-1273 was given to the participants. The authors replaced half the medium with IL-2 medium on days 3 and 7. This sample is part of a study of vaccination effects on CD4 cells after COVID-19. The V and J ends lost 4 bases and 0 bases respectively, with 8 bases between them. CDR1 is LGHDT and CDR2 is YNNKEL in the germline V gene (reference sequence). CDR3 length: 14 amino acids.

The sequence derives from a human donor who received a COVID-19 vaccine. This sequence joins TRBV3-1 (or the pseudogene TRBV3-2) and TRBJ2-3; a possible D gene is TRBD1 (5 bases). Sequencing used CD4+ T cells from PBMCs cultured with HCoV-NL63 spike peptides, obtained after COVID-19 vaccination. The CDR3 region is CASSRQTSTDTQYF. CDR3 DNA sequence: TGTGCCAGCAGCCGACAGACTAGCACAGATACGCAGTATTTT.